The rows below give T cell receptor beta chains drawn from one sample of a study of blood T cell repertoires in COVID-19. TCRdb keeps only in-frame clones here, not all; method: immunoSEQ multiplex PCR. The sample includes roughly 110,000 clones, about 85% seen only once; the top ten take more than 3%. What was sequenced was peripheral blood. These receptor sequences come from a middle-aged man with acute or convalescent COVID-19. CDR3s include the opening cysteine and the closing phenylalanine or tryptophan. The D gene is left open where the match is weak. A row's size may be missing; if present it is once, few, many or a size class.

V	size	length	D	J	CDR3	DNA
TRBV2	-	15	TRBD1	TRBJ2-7	CASSDRDRGSHEQYF	TGTGCCAGCAGTGACCGGGACAGGGGGTCACACGAGCAGTACTTC
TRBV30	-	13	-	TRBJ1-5	CAWSVAYNQPQHF	TGTGCCTGGAGTGTGGCTTACAATCAGCCCCAGCATTTT
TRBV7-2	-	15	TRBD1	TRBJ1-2	CASSPQGQGYYGYTF	TGTGCCAGCAGCCCGCAGGGACAGGGTTACTATGGCTACACCTTC
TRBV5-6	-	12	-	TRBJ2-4	CASSERSYIQYF	TGTGCCAGCAGCGAGAGAAGTTACATTCAGTACTTC
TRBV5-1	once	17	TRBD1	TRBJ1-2	CASSPGQGKPFNYGYTF	TGCGCCAGCAGCCCGGGACAGGGAAAACCGTTTAACTATGGCTACACCTTC
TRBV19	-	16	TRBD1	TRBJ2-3	CASSIDGQVGTDTQYF	TGTGCCAGTAGTATCGACGGACAGGTCGGCACAGATACGCAGTATTTT
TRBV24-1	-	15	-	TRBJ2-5	CATSDPRGPKETQYF	TGTGCCACCAGTGACCCCAGGGGTCCAAAAGAGACCCAGTACTTC
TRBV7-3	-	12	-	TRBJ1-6	CASSLTGGPLHF	TGTGCCAGCAGCTTAACGGGAGGGCCCCTCCACTTT
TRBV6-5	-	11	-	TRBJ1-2	CASSLGYGYTF	TGTGCCAGCAGCCTCGGTTATGGCTACACCTTC
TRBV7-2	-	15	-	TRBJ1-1	CASSFLGVRNTEAFF	TGTGCCAGCAGCTTTCTAGGGGTTAGGAACACTGAAGCTTTCTTT
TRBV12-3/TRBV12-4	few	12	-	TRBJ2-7	CASSWSSYEQYF	TGTGCCAGCAGTTGGAGCTCCTACGAGCAGTACTTC
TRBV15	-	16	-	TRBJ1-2	CATSSKKDSFSYGYTF	TGTGCCACCAGCAGCAAAAAAGACAGCTTTTCCTATGGCTACACCTTC
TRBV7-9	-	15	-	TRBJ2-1	CASSLDSGAYNEQFF	TGTGCCAGCAGCTTAGATTCGGGGGCCTACAATGAGCAGTTCTTC
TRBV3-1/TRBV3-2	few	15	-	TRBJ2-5	CASSQGGGGSKTQYF	TGTGCCAGCAGCCAAGGTGGCGGGGGCTCGAAGACCCAGTACTTC
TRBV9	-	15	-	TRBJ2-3	CASSVDGGTPYTQYF	TGTGCCAGCAGCGTAGATGGGGGGACTCCGTATACGCAGTATTTT